This paragraph covers one TCR beta chain sequence. Its target is unknown. These data are taken from a study of vaccination and CD4 T cells after COVID-19. Study at large: In the convalescent cohort, there were six males and four females, two of them Hispanic.

Study results and limitations: In convalescent patients, 304 of 307 vaccine-specific clones were mono-reactive for SARS-CoV-2 spike. Reactive clonotype counts went from median around 20 after infection to roughly 41 after vaccination, nonsignificantly.

The treatment denotes: approximately 10-day PBMC culture with coronavirus spike peptide pools or control peptides (ViraFEST assay). Sequenced with the Oncomine TCR Beta short-read assay was DNA taken from cultured CD4+ T cells. TCRdb independently ran MiXCR on the PCR reads; one entry per CDR3 protein. The sample shows tens of thousands of distinct CDR3 sequences, roughly 33% of them seen only once. Germline CDR1 and CDR2: WNHNN and SYGVQD (reference sequence). V lost 1 base and J lost 0, with 10 bases in between. This CDR3 comprises 16 residues. This receptor was identified in a human donor with COVID-19. The sample taken for sequencing was cultured CD4+ T cells from blood. This chain connects TRBV10-1 to TRBJ2-4; no reliable D call. The CDR3 is CASSELVVLAKNIQYF. In DNA form, the CDR3 reads TGCGCCAGCAGTGAGTTGGTGGTACTAGCCAAAAACATTCAGTACTTC.